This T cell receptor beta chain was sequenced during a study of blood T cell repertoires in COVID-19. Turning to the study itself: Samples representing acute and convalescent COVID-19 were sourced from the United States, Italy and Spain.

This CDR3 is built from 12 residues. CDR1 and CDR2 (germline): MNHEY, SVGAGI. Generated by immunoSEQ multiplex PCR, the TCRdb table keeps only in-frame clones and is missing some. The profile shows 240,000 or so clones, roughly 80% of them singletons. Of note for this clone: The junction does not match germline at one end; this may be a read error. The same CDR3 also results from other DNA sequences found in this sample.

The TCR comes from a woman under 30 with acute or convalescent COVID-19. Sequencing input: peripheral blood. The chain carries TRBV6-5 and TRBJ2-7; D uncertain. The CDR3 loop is CASGANPYEQYF. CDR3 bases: TGTGCCAGCGGAGCTAACCCCTACGAGCAGTATTTC.